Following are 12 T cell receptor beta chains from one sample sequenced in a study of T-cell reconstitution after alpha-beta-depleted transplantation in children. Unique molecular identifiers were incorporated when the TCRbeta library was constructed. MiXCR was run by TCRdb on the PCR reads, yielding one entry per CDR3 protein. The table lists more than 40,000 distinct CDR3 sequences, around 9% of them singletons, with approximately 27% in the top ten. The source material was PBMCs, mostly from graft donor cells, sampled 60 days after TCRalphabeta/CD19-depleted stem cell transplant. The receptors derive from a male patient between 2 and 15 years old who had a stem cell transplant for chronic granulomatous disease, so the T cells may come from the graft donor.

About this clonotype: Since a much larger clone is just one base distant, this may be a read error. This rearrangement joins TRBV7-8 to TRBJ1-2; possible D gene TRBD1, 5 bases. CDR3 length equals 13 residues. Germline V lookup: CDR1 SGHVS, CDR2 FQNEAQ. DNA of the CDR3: TGTGCCAGCAGCTTAGCGCAGGGATCTGGCTTCACCTTC. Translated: CASSLAQGSGFTF.

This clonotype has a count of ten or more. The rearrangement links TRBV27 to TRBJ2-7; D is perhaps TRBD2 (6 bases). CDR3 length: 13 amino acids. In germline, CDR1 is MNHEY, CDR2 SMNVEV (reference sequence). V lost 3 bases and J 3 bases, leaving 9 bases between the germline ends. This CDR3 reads CASSFASDYEQYF. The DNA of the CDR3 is TGTGCCAGCAGTTTCGCTAGCGACTACGAGCAGTACTTC.

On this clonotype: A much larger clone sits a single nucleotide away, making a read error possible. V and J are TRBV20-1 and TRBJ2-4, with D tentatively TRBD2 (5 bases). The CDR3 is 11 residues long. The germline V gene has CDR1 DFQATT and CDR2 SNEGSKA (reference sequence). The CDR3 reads CGASAADIQYF. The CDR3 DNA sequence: TGCGGTGCTAGTGCAGCGGACATTCAGTACTTC.

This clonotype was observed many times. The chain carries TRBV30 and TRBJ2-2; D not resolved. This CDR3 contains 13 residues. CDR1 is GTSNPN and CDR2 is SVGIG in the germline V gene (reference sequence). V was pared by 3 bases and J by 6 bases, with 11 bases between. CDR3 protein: CAWSEARPGELFF. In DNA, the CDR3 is TGTGCCTGGAGCGAAGCCCGACCCGGGGAGCTGTTTTTT.

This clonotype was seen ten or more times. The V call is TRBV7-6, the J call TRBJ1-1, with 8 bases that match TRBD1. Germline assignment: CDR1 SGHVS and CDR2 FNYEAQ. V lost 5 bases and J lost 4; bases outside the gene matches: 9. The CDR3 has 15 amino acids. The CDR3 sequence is CASSQNQGARTEAFF. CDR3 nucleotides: TGTGCCAGCAGCCAAAATCAGGGGGCGCGCACTGAAGCTTTCTTT. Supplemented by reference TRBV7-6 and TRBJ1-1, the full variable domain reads GAGVSQSPRYKVTKRGQDVALRCDPISGHVSLYWYRQALGQGPEFLTYFNYEAQQDKSGLPNDRFSAERPEGSISTLTIQRTEQRDSAMYRCASSQNQGARTEAFFGQGTRLTVV.

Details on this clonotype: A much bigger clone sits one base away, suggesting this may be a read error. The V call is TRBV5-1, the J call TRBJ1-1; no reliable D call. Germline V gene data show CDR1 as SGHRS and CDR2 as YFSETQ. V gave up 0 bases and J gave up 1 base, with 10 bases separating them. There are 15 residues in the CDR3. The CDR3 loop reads CASSLVSPQNTEAFF. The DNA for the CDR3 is TGCGCCAGCAGCTTGGTGTCGCCGCAGAACACTGAAGCTTTCTTT.

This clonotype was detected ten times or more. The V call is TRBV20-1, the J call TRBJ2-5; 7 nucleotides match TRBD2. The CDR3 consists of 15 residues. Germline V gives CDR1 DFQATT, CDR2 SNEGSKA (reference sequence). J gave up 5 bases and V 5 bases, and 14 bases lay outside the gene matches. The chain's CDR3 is CSAGAGTTTPETQYF. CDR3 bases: TGCAGTGCTGGGGCCGGGACTACAACGCCGGAGACCCAGTACTTC.

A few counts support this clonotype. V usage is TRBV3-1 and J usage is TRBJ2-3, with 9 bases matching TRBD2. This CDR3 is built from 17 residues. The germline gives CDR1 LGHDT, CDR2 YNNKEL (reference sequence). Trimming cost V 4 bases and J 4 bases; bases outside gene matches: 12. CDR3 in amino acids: CASSRTTSGVGPDTQYF. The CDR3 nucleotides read TGTGCCAGCAGCCGGACGACTAGCGGAGTGGGCCCAGATACGCAGTATTTT.

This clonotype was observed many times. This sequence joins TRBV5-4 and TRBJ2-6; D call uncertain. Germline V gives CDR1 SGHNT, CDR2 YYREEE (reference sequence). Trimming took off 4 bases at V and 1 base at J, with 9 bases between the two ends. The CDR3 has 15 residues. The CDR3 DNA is TGTGCCAGCAGCAACCGAAAATCTGGGGCCAACGTCCTGACTTTC. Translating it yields CASSNRKSGANVLTF.

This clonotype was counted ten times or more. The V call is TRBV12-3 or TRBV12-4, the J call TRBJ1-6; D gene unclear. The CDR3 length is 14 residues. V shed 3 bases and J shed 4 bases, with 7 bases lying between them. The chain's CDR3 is CASSFREYNSPLHF. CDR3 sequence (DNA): TGTGCCAGCAGTTTTAGAGAGTATAATTCACCCCTCCACTTT.

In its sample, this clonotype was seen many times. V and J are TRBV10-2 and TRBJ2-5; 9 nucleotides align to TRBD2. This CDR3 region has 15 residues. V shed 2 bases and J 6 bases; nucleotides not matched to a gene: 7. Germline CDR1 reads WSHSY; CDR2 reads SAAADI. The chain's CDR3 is CASSELASGTQTQYF. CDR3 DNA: TGCGCCAGCAGTGAGCTGGCTAGCGGGACTCAGACCCAGTACTTC.

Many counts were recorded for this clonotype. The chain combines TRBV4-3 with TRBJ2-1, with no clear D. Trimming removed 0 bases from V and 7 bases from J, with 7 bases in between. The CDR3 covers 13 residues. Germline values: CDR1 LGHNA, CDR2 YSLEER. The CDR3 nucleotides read TGCGCCAGCAGCCAAGATCTGTATAATGAGCAGTTCTTC. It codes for CASSQDLYNEQFF.